This entry lists 32 T cell receptor beta chains sequenced from one sample in a study of identical twins. TCRdb analysed the 5' RACE reads with MiXCR anew, one entry per CDR3 protein. This sample has about 900,000 distinct CDR3 sequences, with approximately 13% found just once. The same data also went into a second study, on yellow fever vaccine responses in identical twins.

Sequencing input: PBMCs. The receptors were sampled from a woman younger than 30 in good health.

This clonotype appeared a few times. The genes are TRBV6-1 and TRBJ2-7; 10 bases are a match to TRBD2. Unmatched junction bases numbered 11, after V lost 7 bases and J lost 2 bases. CDR3 length: 16 residues. CDR1 is MNHNS and CDR2 is SASEGT in the germline V gene. The CDR3 protein is CASMVAGGASTYEQYF. The CDR3, as DNA: TGTGCCAGCATGGTAGCGGGAGGAGCCTCCACCTACGAGCAGTACTTC.

This clonotype was observed a handful of times. This chain joins TRBV12-3 or TRBV12-4 and TRBJ1-4; 8 nucleotides match TRBD1. V shed 3 bases and J 5 bases; nucleotides not matched to a gene: 5. The CDR3 covers 15 residues. Written as DNA, the CDR3 is TGTGCCAGCAGTTTCTCCGGGACAGGCAATGAAAAACTGTTTTTT. This encodes CASSFSGTGNEKLFF.

The rearrangement joins TRBV28 to TRBJ2-2; D unresolved. The germline gives CDR1 MDHEN, CDR2 SYDVKM. V lost 5 bases and J lost 8, with 9 bases in between. The CDR3 has 12 residues. The DNA for the CDR3 is TGTGCCAGCAGTCCAGTATTGGGGGAGCTGTTTTTT. Translation: CASSPVLGELFF. Full variable domain (rest looked up from reference TRBV28 and TRBJ2-2): DVKVTQSSRYLVKRTGEKVFLECVQDMDHENMFWYRQDPGLGLRLIYFSYDVKMKEKGDIPEGYSVSREKKERFSLILESASTNQTSMYLCASSPVLGELFFGEGSRLTVL.

The chain combines TRBV5-1 with TRBJ2-1, with D tentatively TRBD2 (5 bases). Trimming stripped 0 bases from V and 2 bases from J, with 9 bases between. The germline V gene has CDR1 SGHRS and CDR2 YFSETQ. This CDR3 spans 15 amino acids. CDR3 sequence (DNA): TGCGCCAGCAGCTTGGGCGGGCTCACCTACAATGAGCAGTTCTTC. This encodes CASSLGGLTYNEQFF.

There are a few counts of this clonotype. The chain combines TRBV6-5 with TRBJ2-7; possible D gene TRBD1, 5 bases. Deletions cut 0 bases from V and 3 bases from J, with 15 bases between. The germline CDR1 and CDR2 sequences are MNHEY and SVGAGI. This CDR3 has 16 residues. The CDR3 loop is CASSYSTPIQGYEQYF. CDR3 sequence (DNA): TGTGCCAGCAGTTACTCGACCCCGATTCAGGGCTACGAGCAGTACTTC.

This sequence joins TRBV20-1 and TRBJ2-3; TRBD1 might be the D (6 bases). This CDR3 is built from 17 residues. Per the germline V gene, CDR1 is DFQATT and CDR2 is SNEGSKA (reference sequence). Trimming took off 3 bases at V and 0 bases at J, with 19 bases between the two ends. CDR3 region: CSARARTGPRSTDTQYF. CDR3 bases: TGCAGTGCTAGGGCCCGAACAGGGCCTCGTAGCACAGATACGCAGTATTTT.

This clonotype was seen a few times. This chain links TRBV20-1 with TRBJ2-3; D gene unclear. The CDR3 is made up of 14 amino acids. Germline lookup yields CDR1 DFQATT and CDR2 SNEGSKA (reference sequence). The ends were cut back, 4 bases at V and 2 bases at J, with 13 bases in the middle. DNA of the CDR3: TGCAGTGCTAAGGCCCAAATGGCCACAGATACGCAGTATTTT. Translated: CSAKAQMATDTQYF.

This clonotype was recorded a few times. V and J are TRBV5-1 and TRBJ2-4; D assignment may be TRBD1 or TRBD2 (5 bases each). This CDR3 has 15 residues. Germline CDR1 and CDR2: SGHRS and YFSETQ. V shed 1 base and J shed 7 bases, with 15 bases lying between them. The chain's CDR3 is CASSLYGEGRNIQYF. CDR3 nucleotides: TGCGCCAGCAGCTTGTATGGCGAGGGACGGAACATTCAGTACTTC. Together with reference TRBV5-1 and TRBJ2-4, the CDR3 gives the full variable domain: KAGVTQTPRYLIKTRGQQVTLSCSPISGHRSVSWYQQTPGQGLQFLFEYFSETQRNKGNFPGRFSGRQFSNSRSEMNVSTLELGDSALYLCASSLYGEGRNIQYFGAGTRLSVL.

This clonotype has only a few counts. The chain combines TRBV12-3 or TRBV12-4 with TRBJ2-3; the D gene could be TRBD1 or TRBD2 (5 bases each). The CDR3 has 11 residues. The V and J ends lost 4 bases and 14 bases respectively, with 13 bases between them. The CDR3 region has the DNA TGTGCCAGCAGTTATCAGGGAGACAGGTATTTT. Encoded protein: CASSYQGDRYF.

The chain's CDR3 is CATARQGDTQYF. The CDR3 nucleotides read TGTGCCACCGCGCGACAGGGTGATACCCAGTACTTC. The chain is built from TRBV24-1 and TRBJ2-5, with 7 bases aligning to TRBD1. The CDR3 loop spans 12 amino acids. The V gene end was trimmed by 9 bases and the J gene end by 8 bases; junction bases not matched to a gene: 8. CDR1 and CDR2 from the germline V gene are KGHDR and SFDVKD.

This clonotype was counted only a few times. This chain links TRBV12-3 or TRBV12-4 with TRBJ1-2; 7 positions agree with TRBD1. The length of the CDR3 is 14 residues. Losses at the gene ends were 4 bases for V and 8 bases for J; bases not matched to a gene: 10. CDR3 loop: CASSSAGQIVGYTF. The CDR3 bases are TGTGCCAGCAGTTCGGCGGGACAGATAGTAGGCTACACCTTC.

In DNA form, the CDR3 reads TGTGCCAGCAGCTTAGCGGCAGGGGTGACTGAAGCTTTCTTT. Encoded protein: CASSLAAGVTEAFF. The rearrangement joins TRBV11-2 to TRBJ1-1; possible D gene TRBD1, 6 bases. In germline, CDR1 is SGHAT, CDR2 FQNNGV. The V gene lost 1 base and the J gene lost 5 bases, with 11 bases spanning the gap. This CDR3 is 14 amino acids long. Using reference TRBV11-2 and TRBJ1-1 for the parts outside the CDR3, the full variable domain is EAGVAQSPRYKIIEKRQSVAFWCNPISGHATLYWYQQILGQGPKLLIQFQNNGVVDDSQLPKDRFSAERLKGVDSTLKIQPAKLEDSAVYLCASSLAAGVTEAFFGQGTRLTVV.

This sequence joins TRBV18 and TRBJ1-1, with D possibly being TRBD1 (6 bases). CDR3 length: 14 residues. CDR1 is KGHSH and CDR2 is LQKENI in the germline V gene. The V end was cut by 6 bases, the J end by 2 bases, with 13 bases between. The CDR3 sequence: CASSHWDTNTEAFF. DNA for the CDR3: TGTGCCAGCTCCCACTGGGACACCAACACTGAAGCTTTCTTT.

This clonotype was recorded many times. The J gene is TRBJ1-1, the V gene TRBV20-1; no definite D call. With 4 bases removed from V and 6 bases from J, the gap between germline ends came to 12 bases. Germline CDR1 and CDR2: DFQATT and SNEGSKA (reference sequence). The CDR3 covers 12 residues. The CDR3 DNA is TGCAGTGCTAAGGTGGTCGGGGCTGAAGCTTTCTTT. The encoded protein is CSAKVVGAEAFF.

The chain is built from TRBV7-4 and TRBJ1-1; D perhaps matches TRBD1 (5 bases). CDR3 size: 18 residues. Germline CDR1 reads SGHVT; CDR2 reads SQSDAQ. The ends were cut back, 4 bases at V and 4 bases at J, with 25 bases in the middle. CDR3 coding DNA: TGTGCCAGCAGCTCCGTGTCGGGTCAGGGTCTGAGGGGCACTGAAGCTTTCTTT. It yields the protein CASSSVSGQGLRGTEAFF.

The V call is TRBV28, the J call TRBJ2-1; weak D call: TRBD2 (5 bases). Trimming shortened V by 6 bases and J by 2 bases, and 17 bases separated the two germline ends. The germline gives CDR1 MDHEN, CDR2 SYDVKM. The CDR3 extends over 16 amino acids. The DNA of the CDR3 is TGTGCCAGCAGCCCCCGGGGAAGGTTGACCTACAATGAGCAGTTCTTC. Protein sequence: CASSPRGRLTYNEQFF.

A few counts support this clonotype. The chain employs TRBV29-1 and TRBJ2-1; the D is unclear. The germline V and J ends were trimmed by 4 bases and 9 bases, with 10 bases remaining between them. This CDR3 region has 11 residues. Germline lookup yields CDR1 SQVTM and CDR2 ANQGSEA. CDR3 DNA: TGCAGCGTTGGTCTAGTCACTGAGCAGTTCTTC. This sequence encodes CSVGLVTEQFF.

There are many counts of this clonotype. The J gene is TRBJ2-7, the V gene TRBV29-1, with D possibly TRBD1 on 6 matching bases. Germline V CDR1 and CDR2: SQVTM, ANQGSEA. The V end lost 0 bases, the J end lost 7 bases, and 16 bases lay between the germline ends. The CDR3 is made up of 14 amino acids. The CDR3 here is CSVEDHTGSGEQYF. CDR3 sequence (DNA): TGCAGCGTTGAAGATCATACAGGGTCGGGTGAGCAGTACTTC.

This chain connects TRBV7-2 to TRBJ1-1; D ambiguous. This CDR3 is 15 amino acids long. Germline CDR1 is SGHTA and CDR2 is FQGNSA. Trimming pared 2 bases from V and 4 bases from J, leaving 14 bases between. The chain's CDR3 is CASSLLIRVGTEAFF. The CDR3 DNA is TGTGCCAGCAGCTTATTAATTAGGGTTGGCACTGAAGCTTTCTTT. The full variable domain, rest sourced from reference TRBV7-2 and TRBJ1-1, is GAGVSQSPSNKVTEKGKDVELRCDPISGHTALYWYRQSLGQGLEFLIYFQGNSAPDKSGLPSDRFSAERTGGSVSTLTIQRTQQEDSAVYLCASSLLIRVGTEAFFGQGTRLTVV.

A few counts support this clonotype. The V gene is TRBV10-2, the J gene TRBJ2-3; TRBD2 matches at 10 bases. J was trimmed by 0 bases and V by 6 bases; bases with no gene match: 3. Per germline, CDR1 WSHSY and CDR2 SAAADI. This CDR3 spans 15 amino acids. The CDR3 nucleotides are TGCGCCAGCAGCAAACTAGCGGGGAGCACAGATACGCAGTATTTT. Its translation: CASSKLAGSTDTQYF.

This clonotype has more than one count but fewer than ten. The chain has TRBV6-5 and TRBJ1-1, with D tentatively TRBD1 (5 bases). The CDR3 is made up of 14 amino acids. The V and J ends lost 0 bases and 4 bases respectively, with 9 bases between them. CDR1 is MNHEY, CDR2 SVGAGI, per germline. The CDR3 sequence is CASSYSTGGTEAFF. DNA of the CDR3: TGTGCCAGCAGTTACTCGACGGGGGGCACTGAAGCTTTCTTT.

The gene calls are TRBV15 and TRBJ2-1; 14 nucleotides align to TRBD2. Per germline, CDR1 LNHNV and CDR2 YYDKDF (reference sequence). V lost 3 bases to trimming and J lost 8 bases; unmatched junction nucleotides: 6. This CDR3 spans 16 amino acids. The CDR3 loop reads CATSRNPGLAGDEQFF. As DNA, the CDR3 is TGTGCCACCAGCAGGAATCCGGGACTAGCGGGGGATGAGCAGTTCTTC.

This clonotype has more than one count but fewer than ten. The V gene is TRBV20-1, the J gene TRBJ1-2; D is possibly TRBD1 (6 bases). CDR3 length equals 12 residues. From germline, CDR1 is DFQATT and CDR2 SNEGSKA (reference sequence). Trimming pared 3 bases from V and 5 bases from J, leaving 10 bases between. DNA for the CDR3: TGCAGTGCTAGTGTGGGGGCATATGGCTACACCTTC. Amino acid sequence: CSASVGAYGYTF.

The V and J genes are TRBV5-6 and TRBJ2-7; 7 bases line up with TRBD1. V was pared by 4 bases and J by 2 bases, with 12 bases of the junction left unmatched. Germline CDR1 is SGHDT and CDR2 is YYEEEE. The CDR3 has 16 residues. As DNA, the CDR3 is TGTGCCAGCAGCCTCGGGACAGCTCCCGGGGCCTACGAGCAGTACGTC. Translated: CASSLGTAPGAYEQYV.

This clonotype was recorded many times. This chain connects TRBV12-3 or TRBV12-4 to TRBJ2-3; D call uncertain. The CDR3 is made up of 15 amino acids. V was pared by 5 bases and J by 2 bases, with 14 bases between. The chain's CDR3 is CASSPQVGPTDTQYF. In DNA, the CDR3 is TGTGCCAGCAGTCCCCAGGTTGGACCCACAGATACGCAGTATTTT.

A few counts support this clonotype. V usage is TRBV29-1 and J usage is TRBJ2-2; D tentatively fits TRBD1 or TRBD2 (5 bases each). The germline V and J ends were trimmed by 7 bases and 2 bases, with 14 bases remaining between them. The CDR3 runs to 14 residues. CDR1 is SQVTM and CDR2 is ANQGSEA in the germline V gene. CDR3 in amino acids: CSAHLGENTGELFF. CDR3 bases: TGCAGCGCTCACCTGGGGGAAAACACCGGGGAGCTGTTTTTT.

The sample holds a few counts of this clonotype. The CDR3 coding sequence is TGCGCCAGCAGCAGATTGGACAGTGCTGATTCACCCCTCCACTTT. This encodes CASSRLDSADSPLHF. The chain couples TRBV5-1 to TRBJ1-6; D perhaps matches TRBD1 (6 bases). From germline, CDR1 is SGHRS and CDR2 YFSETQ. V shed 4 bases and J shed 8 bases, with 16 bases lying between them. CDR3 length: 15 amino acids. The full variable domain, its missing parts supplied by reference TRBV5-1 and TRBJ1-6, is KAGVTQTPRYLIKTRGQQVTLSCSPISGHRSVSWYQQTPGQGLQFLFEYFSETQRNKGNFPGRFSGRQFSNSRSEMNVSTLELGDSALYLCASSRLDSADSPLHFGNGTRLTVT.

The CDR3 DNA follows: TGTGCCACCAGCGCAAATAAGCGGGAGACTAGCACAGATACGCAGTATTTT. It is translated as CATSANKRETSTDTQYF. The chain couples TRBV15 to TRBJ2-3; 8 bases match TRBD2. J gave up 0 bases and V 5 bases, and 10 bases lay outside the gene matches. The CDR3 totals 17 residues. Germline V gene data show CDR1 as LNHNV and CDR2 as YYDKDF (reference sequence).

The gene calls are TRBV7-2 and TRBJ2-7, with 9 bases lining up with TRBD2. This CDR3 region has 16 residues. The trim removed 5 bases at V and 1 base at J, leaving 9 bases unmatched. Per germline, CDR1 SGHTA and CDR2 FQGNSA. The CDR3 spells CASSLSSGSMSYEQYF. Here the CDR3 DNA reads TGTGCCAGCAGCCTGAGTAGCGGGAGTATGTCCTACGAGCAGTACTTC.

This clonotype was found a few times. The chain recombines TRBV15 with TRBJ1-1; D unclear. With 5 bases removed from V and 5 bases from J, the gap between germline ends came to 18 bases. The CDR3 is made up of 15 amino acids. Germline loops: CDR1 LNHNV, CDR2 YYDKDF (reference sequence). CDR3: CATSSSTREFTEAFF. CDR3 DNA: TGTGCCACCAGCTCTAGCACGCGGGAATTTACTGAAGCTTTCTTT.

This clonotype was seen more than once but under ten times. The V and J genes are TRBV3-1 and TRBJ1-2, with a possible D match to TRBD1 (6 bases). This CDR3 spans 16 amino acids. Per the germline V gene, CDR1 is LGHDT and CDR2 is YNNKEL (reference sequence). Trimming stripped 0 bases from V and 8 bases from J, with 19 bases between. CDR3 nucleotides: TGTGCCAGCAGCCAAGAAACCGGGACACTTGGAGGAGGCTACACCTTC. The encoded protein is CASSQETGTLGGGYTF.

The CDR3 sequence: CASMVGSTDTQYF. CDR3 coding DNA: TGCGCCAGCATGGTGGGAAGCACAGATACGCAGTATTTT. The chain has TRBV5-1 and TRBJ2-3; D gene unclear. The CDR3 length is 13 residues. Germline CDR1 reads SGHRS; CDR2 reads YFSETQ. V lost 6 bases and J 0 bases, leaving 8 bases between the germline ends. Using reference TRBV5-1 and TRBJ2-3 for the parts outside the CDR3, the full variable domain is KAGVTQTPRYLIKTRGQQVTLSCSPISGHRSVSWYQQTPGQGLQFLFEYFSETQRNKGNFPGRFSGRQFSNSRSEMNVSTLELGDSALYLCASMVGSTDTQYFGPGTRLTVL.